This TCR beta chain was profiled in a study of blood T cell repertoires in COVID-19. Study background: Sample material is recorded as cDNA or gDNA derived from T cells, B-cell-depleted T cells, or PBMCs.

Repertoires were generated with immunoSEQ multiplex PCR, while TCRdb's copy carries only in-frame clones and drops some. The sample yields 200,000 to 250,000 clones, 85% to 90% seen once. The germline CDR1 and CDR2 sequences are SGHNT and YENEEA. The CDR3 covers 18 residues. Trimming cost V 3 bases and J 7 bases; bases outside gene matches: 11. The chain is built from TRBV11-3 and TRBJ2-1; 14 bases map to TRBD2. The sample was peripheral blood. The sequence was obtained from a man between 18 and 35 years old with active or convalescent COVID-19. In nucleotides, the CDR3 is TGTGCCAGCAGCTTCGGCCCCCCCGGGACTAGCGGGGGAAATGAGCAGTTCTTC. This codes for CASSFGPPGTSGGNEQFF. The variable domain in full, completed from reference TRBV11-3 and TRBJ2-1, reads EAGVVQSPRYKIIEKKQPVAFWCNPISGHNTLYWYLQNLGQGPELLIRYENEEAVDDSQLPKDRFSAERLKGVDSTLKIQPAELGDSAVYLCASSFGPPGTSGGNEQFFGPGTRLTVL.